This T cell receptor beta chain was obtained from a study of molecular identifiers for immune sequencing clone quantification. The wider study: With replicates, the RNA of approximately 22,000 or 94,000 naive CD8 cells was split five ways and four were sequenced.

MiXCR, run by TCRdb on the PCR reads, gives a single entry per CDR3 protein. Of more than 10,000 distinct CDR3 sequences listed, more than 15% are singletons. This clonotype has ten or more counts. With 5 bases removed from V and 8 bases from J, the gap between germline ends came to 12 bases. This CDR3 spans 12 amino acids. Germline CDR1 is SEHNR and CDR2 is FQNEAQ (reference sequence). The sequencing sample was made of naive CD8+ T cells from blood, with Jurkat cell RNA spiked in. Noted subset: FACS-sorted CD8+CD4-CCR7+CD45RA+ naive T cells. The sequence came from a human donor in good health. Some libraries in this study had Jurkat cell RNA spiked in. The chain combines TRBV7-9 with TRBJ1-1; the D is unclear. This CDR3 is CASSLGPSEAFF. In nucleotides, the CDR3 is TGTGCCAGCAGCCTCGGACCCTCAGAAGCTTTCTTT. Full variable domain (outside the CDR3, taken from reference TRBV7-9 and TRBJ1-1): DTGVSQNPRHKITKRGQNVTFRCDPISEHNRLYWYRQTLGQGPEFLTYFQNEAQLEKSRLLSDRFSAERPKGSFSTLEIQRTEQGDSAMYLCASSLGPSEAFFGQGTRLTVV.